One and the same sample provided the 27 T cell receptor beta chains below, sequenced in a study of blood T cell repertoires in COVID-19. Profiling relied on immunoSEQ multiplex PCR, and the TCRdb table lists in-frame clones only, not all of them. The table shows a few hundred thousand clones, with 70% to 90% occurring only once. Sequenced sample: peripheral blood. All receptors derive from a man aged 50-60 years who had recovered from COVID-19.

The sample holds many counts of this clone. The gene calls are TRBV6-1 and TRBJ2-1, with D perhaps matching TRBD2 (6 bases). V was trimmed by 2 bases and J by 6 bases, leaving 14 bases between them. Germline V gives CDR1 MNHNS, CDR2 SASEGT. The CDR3 loop spans 15 amino acids. CDR3 nucleotides: TGTGCCAGCAGTGAAATGGAGGGGACTGGCAATGAGCAGTTCTTC. This translates into CASSEMEGTGNEQFF.

This chain connects TRBV27 to TRBJ2-1, with 9 bases matching TRBD2. The junction had 6 bases not matched to a gene; V was cut back by 6 bases and J by 6 bases. The CDR3 loop spans 14 amino acids. Germline lookup yields CDR1 MNHEY and CDR2 SMNVEV (reference sequence). The CDR3 bases are TGTGCCAGCAGCGAGCGACTAGCGGCCAATGAGCAGTTCTTC. This encodes CASSERLAANEQFF.

The J gene is TRBJ2-1, the V gene TRBV11-3; tentative D call: TRBD2 (6 bases). Looked up from germline, CDR1 is SGHNT and CDR2 is YENEEA. The CDR3 spans 16 residues. Trimming took 4 bases from V and 7 from J, leaving 20 bases between them. This chain's CDR3 is CASSSLLRGTWNEQFF. The CDR3 nucleotides are TGTGCCAGCAGCTCCCTCTTACGGGGGACCTGGAATGAGCAGTTCTTC. Drawing the rest from reference TRBV11-3 and TRBJ2-1, the complete variable domain is EAGVVQSPRYKIIEKKQPVAFWCNPISGHNTLYWYLQNLGQGPELLIRYENEEAVDDSQLPKDRFSAERLKGVDSTLKIQPAELGDSAVYLCASSSLLRGTWNEQFFGPGTRLTVL.

The chain uses TRBV7-9 and TRBJ2-7; TRBD2 might be the D (5 bases). This CDR3 comprises 14 residues. V lost 2 bases and J 6 bases, leaving 14 bases between the germline ends. Germline V gives CDR1 SEHNR, CDR2 FQNEAQ (reference sequence). For the CDR3, the DNA is TGTGCCAGCAGCTTAACGAGCGGAGCGCTCGAGCAGTACTTC. It is translated as CASSLTSGALEQYF. Full variable domain (outside the CDR3, taken from reference TRBV7-9 and TRBJ2-7): DTGVSQNPRHKITKRGQNVTFRCDPISEHNRLYWYRQTLGQGPEFLTYFQNEAQLEKSRLLSDRFSAERPKGSFSTLEIQRTEQGDSAMYLCASSLTSGALEQYFGPGTRLTVT.

Note on this clone: The same CDR3 arises from other DNA sequences in this sample as well. The chain uses TRBV6-5 and TRBJ2-1, with TRBD2 matching 8 bases. Germline lookup yields CDR1 MNHEY and CDR2 SVGAGI. V was clipped by 6 bases and J by 5 bases; unmatched bases: 6. CDR3 size: 14 residues. The CDR3 DNA reads TGTGCCAGCAGGGAGGGCGGGAGGCACAATGAGCAGTTCTTC. Protein: CASREGGRHNEQFF.

This clone was recorded only once. V gene TRBV18 combines with J gene TRBJ1-5; 8 bases are a match to TRBD1. The J segment lost 4 bases and the V segment lost 6 bases, leaving 2 bases of the junction unmatched. The CDR3 consists of 13 residues. Germline V CDR1 and CDR2: KGHSH, LQKENI. Here the CDR3 DNA reads TGTGCCAGCTCGTGGACAGGGAATCAGCCCCAGCATTTT. Translation gives CASSWTGNQPQHF.

This clone appeared once. The chain employs TRBV11-2 and TRBJ2-7; D perhaps matches TRBD2 (6 bases). The CDR3 contains 14 residues. The V end lost 3 bases, the J end lost 3 bases, and 12 bases lay between the germline ends. The germline gives CDR1 SGHAT, CDR2 FQNNGV. CDR3 region: CASSLTGALYEQYF. CDR3 nucleotide sequence: TGTGCCAGCAGCTTGACGGGAGCCCTCTACGAGCAGTACTTC.

This rearrangement joins TRBV6-5 to TRBJ1-2; no definite D call. Trimming left V 2 bases short and J 4 bases short, with 11 bases between. The CDR3 has 14 amino acids. Looked up from germline, CDR1 is MNHEY and CDR2 is SVGAGI. The CDR3 DNA sequence: TGTGCCAGCAGTTACGGTGAGCGGGGCTATGGCTACACCTTC. It specifies CASSYGERGYGYTF.

The chain couples TRBV21-1 to TRBJ2-7; TRBD1, as called in the table, went unchecked against the DNA. TRBV21-1 is designated a pseudogene. CDR3 length equals 18 residues. The CDR3 coding sequence is TGTGCCAGCAGCAAATTCACAATCAGGTATGTGAGCTCCTGCGAGCAGTACTTC. Amino acids: CASSKFTIRYVSSCEQYF.

The J gene is TRBJ1-6, the V gene TRBV2; 7 bases align to TRBD1. This CDR3 has 14 residues. Trimming cost V 7 bases and J 7 bases; bases outside gene matches: 7. From germline, CDR1 is SNHLY and CDR2 FYNNEI. CDR3 amino acids: CASNDRDRNSPLHF. The CDR3 coding sequence is TGTGCCAGCAACGACCGGGACAGAAATTCACCCCTCCACTTT.

The chain combines TRBV6-2 or TRBV6-3 with TRBJ2-7, with 7 bases aligning to TRBD1. J lost 1 base, V lost 6 bases, and 3 bases had no gene match. Germline V gene lookup returns CDR1 MNHEY and CDR2 SVGEGT. The CDR3 consists of 13 residues. CDR3 bases: TGTGCCAGCAGCGACAGGGAGTCCTACGAGCAGTACTTC. This encodes CASSDRESYEQYF.

The V call is TRBV14, the J call TRBJ2-5, with 9 bases aligning to TRBD2. The CDR3 totals 14 residues. Germline V gene lookup returns CDR1 SGHDN and CDR2 FVKESK. Unmatched junction bases numbered 1, after V lost 4 bases and J lost 1 base. The CDR3 spells CASSPTSGQETQYF. CDR3 DNA: TGTGCCAGCAGCCCGACTAGCGGCCAAGAGACCCAGTACTTC.

The rearrangement links TRBV19 to TRBJ2-7, with 12 nucleotides matching TRBD2. Germline V gene data show CDR1 as LNHDA and CDR2 as SQIVND (reference sequence). The junction had 3 bases not matched to a gene; V was cut back by 6 bases and J by 3 bases. CDR3 length: 14 amino acids. The CDR3 reads CASRTSGSNYEQYF. For the CDR3, the DNA is TGTGCCAGTAGGACTAGCGGGAGCAACTACGAGCAGTACTTC. Based on the CDR3 plus reference TRBV19 and TRBJ2-7, the full variable domain is DGGITQSPKYLFRKEGQNVTLSCEQNLNHDAMYWYRQDPGQGLRLIYYSQIVNDFQKGDIAEGYSVSREKKESFPLTVTSAQKNPTAFYLCASRTSGSNYEQYFGPGTRLTVT.

This clone was recorded once. DNA of the CDR3: TGTGCCAGCAGCCCCCCCCTCGTAAAGACCCAGTACTTC. Translating gives CASSPPLVKTQYF. V is TRBV3-1 (or the pseudogene TRBV3-2) and J is TRBJ2-5; the D is unclear. Germline CDR1 LGHDT, CDR2 YNNKEL (reference sequence). CDR3 length: 13 residues. V was shortened by 4 bases and J by 6 bases, with 12 bases between the two germline ends.

This clone was found a few times. V gene TRBV7-9 combines with J gene TRBJ1-4; D possibly corresponds to TRBD1 (5 bases). The V gene lost 7 bases and the J gene lost 8 bases, with 20 bases spanning the gap. Per the germline V gene, CDR1 is SEHNR and CDR2 is FQNEAQ (reference sequence). The CDR3 is 15 amino acids. The CDR3 protein is CASTQSGAVSEKLFF. CDR3 in DNA: TGTGCCAGCACCCAAAGCGGGGCGGTTTCAGAAAAACTGTTTTTT.

The chain has TRBV28 and TRBJ2-1, with 13 bases fitting TRBD2. J gave up 8 bases and V 6 bases, and 7 bases lay outside the gene matches. The CDR3 spans 15 residues. Germline CDR1 reads MDHEN; CDR2 reads SYDVKM. DNA for the CDR3: TGTGCCAGCAGCCTGGGACTAGCGGGACTTTATGAGCAGTTCTTC. It encodes CASSLGLAGLYEQFF.

The chain joins TRBV7-2 to TRBJ2-1; 8 bases are shared with TRBD2. The germline CDR1 and CDR2 sequences are SGHTA and FQGNSA. V trimming: 4 bases; J trimming: 15 bases; junction bases outside the gene matches: 8. This CDR3 is 12 amino acids long. The CDR3 nucleotides read TGTGCCAGCAGCTACCAAAGCGGGAGAGGGTTCTTC. Translated: CASSYQSGRGFF.

The chain has TRBV7-2 and TRBJ2-5, with D possibly being TRBD1 (6 bases). In germline, CDR1 is SGHTA, CDR2 FQGNSA. Trimming removed 1 base at V and 3 bases at J, with 9 bases between. The CDR3 has 14 residues. The CDR3 region has the DNA TGTGCCAGCAGCTTAGAGAGGACAGAAGAGACCCAGTACTTC. Its protein is CASSLERTEETQYF.

This clone was observed a single time. This chain connects TRBV6-5 to TRBJ2-7; 10 bases fit TRBD1. V lost 7 bases and J lost 4; bases outside the gene matches: 4. Germline V CDR1 and CDR2: MNHEY, SVGAGI. This CDR3 has 13 amino acids. The CDR3 reads CASMGQGLYEQYF. CDR3 sequence (DNA): TGTGCCAGCATGGGACAGGGGCTGTACGAGCAGTACTTC.

This chain uses TRBV18 with TRBJ1-1; 7 bases are shared with TRBD1. CDR3 size: 14 residues. The V segment lost 3 bases and the J segment 2 bases; nucleotides outside the gene matches: 3. CDR1 is KGHSH, CDR2 LQKENI, per germline. The CDR3 here is CASSPDRVNTEAFF. CDR3 DNA: TGTGCCAGCTCACCCGACAGGGTTAACACTGAAGCTTTCTTT.

The chain has TRBV27 and TRBJ2-3; D is perhaps TRBD1 (6 bases). The CDR3 covers 13 residues. CDR1 and CDR2 from the germline V gene are MNHEY and SMNVEV (reference sequence). Between the trimmed V and J ends, which lost 4 bases and 8 bases, there was a span of 13 bases. The CDR3 DNA follows: TGTGCCAGCAGTTCCGGGGACATCATTACGCAGTATTTT. It is translated as CASSSGDIITQYF.

The chain uses TRBV28 and TRBJ2-7, with 8 bases fitting TRBD2. Per the germline V gene, CDR1 is MDHEN and CDR2 is SYDVKM. V trimming: 7 bases; J trimming: 2 bases; junction bases outside the gene matches: 10. There are 15 residues in the CDR3. The CDR3 region has the DNA TGTGCCAGCAAAGGCGGGAGGAACAACGCCTACGAGCAGTACTTC. Its protein is CASKGGRNNAYEQYF.

This chain uses TRBV27 with TRBJ1-6; D is perhaps TRBD1 (5 bases). Trimming took off 2 bases at V and 7 bases at J, with 21 bases between the two ends. The CDR3 is made up of 18 amino acids. CDR1 and CDR2 (germline): MNHEY, SMNVEV (reference sequence). CDR3 DNA: TGTGCCAGCAGTTTAAGGGGTTGGGGCGGGGGGGGGAATTCACCCCTCCACTTT. Its translation: CASSLRGWGGGGNSPLHF.

This chain uses TRBV29-1 with TRBJ2-7; the match to TRBD1 covers 7 bases. With V trimmed by 7 bases and J by 1 base, 4 bases remained unmatched. The CDR3 has 12 residues. CDR1 is SQVTM and CDR2 is ANQGSEA in the germline V gene. The CDR3 reads CSALTGSYEQYF. The CDR3 DNA sequence: TGCAGCGCACTGACAGGGTCCTACGAGCAGTACTTC.

The V gene is TRBV27, the J gene TRBJ2-7; 13 nucleotides agree with TRBD2. After removal of 6 bases from V and 6 bases from J, the junction contained 8 bases not matched to a gene. The CDR3 is 15 residues long. Germline V gene lookup returns CDR1 MNHEY and CDR2 SMNVEV (reference sequence). The CDR3 is CASSPTSGRVSEQYF. DNA for the CDR3: TGTGCCAGCAGCCCTACTAGCGGGAGGGTGAGCGAGCAGTACTTC.

The rearrangement uses TRBV7-9 and TRBJ2-7, with D tentatively TRBD1 (5 bases). V gave up 5 bases and J gave up 2 bases, with 10 bases separating them. The CDR3 has 13 residues. Germline values: CDR1 SEHNR, CDR2 FQNEAQ (reference sequence). DNA of the CDR3: TGTGCCAGCAGCCGAGGACAAGCCTACGAGCAGTACTTC. Encoded protein: CASSRGQAYEQYF.

The chain is built from TRBV11-3 and TRBJ2-5; weak D call: TRBD1 (6 bases). There are 15 residues in the CDR3. V shed 1 base and J shed 3 bases, with 12 bases lying between them. CDR1 is SGHNT, CDR2 YENEEA, per germline. The CDR3 sequence: CASSLGLQGKETQYF. CDR3 in DNA: TGTGCCAGCAGCTTAGGTTTGCAGGGGAAAGAGACCCAGTACTTC.